There are many counts of the clone carrying this TCR beta chain. The sample is drawn from a study of blood T cell repertoires in COVID-19. As for the study in general: Samples taken during acute and convalescent COVID-19 were collected in the United States, Italy and Spain. PBMCs, B-cell-depleted T cells, or T cells provided the cDNA or gDNA that made up the material.

Membership in each cohort depended on participant-reported clinical history. CDR1 is SGHNT and CDR2 is YYREEE in the germline V gene (reference sequence). V dropped 2 bases and J dropped 5 bases, with 17 bases sitting between them. The CDR3 totals 15 residues. Under the authors' procedure: How many nucleated cells were present was estimated from reference gene primer amplification. The data were produced by immunoSEQ multiplex PCR, yet TCRdb's version contains in-frame clones alone and is incomplete. V and J calls and clone size are those listed in that table; D and trimming were worked out from the DNA. The sample includes over 200,000 clones, approximately 80% of them seen just once.

The material sequenced was PBMCs or T cells enriched from blood (not recorded which). J is TRBJ2-7 and V is TRBV5-4; D is perhaps TRBD1 (6 bases). The TCR comes from a man in his 60s who had recovered from COVID-19. CDR3 DNA: TGTGCCAGCAGCTTAGGGACACCGGTAGTTGACGAGCAGTACTTC. This sequence encodes CASSLGTPVVDEQYF.